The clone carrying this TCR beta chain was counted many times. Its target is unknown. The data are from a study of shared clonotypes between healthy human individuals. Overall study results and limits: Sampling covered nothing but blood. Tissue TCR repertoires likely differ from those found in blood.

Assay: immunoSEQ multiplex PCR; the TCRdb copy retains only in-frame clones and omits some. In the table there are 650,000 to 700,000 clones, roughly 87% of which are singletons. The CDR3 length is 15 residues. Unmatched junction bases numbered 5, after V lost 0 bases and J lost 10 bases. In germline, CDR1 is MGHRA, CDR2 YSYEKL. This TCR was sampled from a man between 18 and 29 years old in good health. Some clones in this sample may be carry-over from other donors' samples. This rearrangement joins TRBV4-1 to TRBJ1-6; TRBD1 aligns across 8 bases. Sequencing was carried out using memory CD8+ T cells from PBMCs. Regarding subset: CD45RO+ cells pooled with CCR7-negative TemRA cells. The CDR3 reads CASSQDRTGSSPLHF. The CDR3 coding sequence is TGCGCCAGCAGCCAAGACAGGACAGGGAGCTCACCCCTCCACTTT.